This paragraph reports one T cell receptor beta chain. This sample stems from a study of CD8+ T cells in alopecia areata. Once RNA had been extracted, it was reverse transcribed into cDNA to act as the sequencing template. Profiling relied on immunoSEQ multiplex PCR, and the TCRdb table lists in-frame clones only, not all of them. The table has 150,000 to 160,000 clones, more than 45% seen once. The germline V gene has CDR1 MNHEY and CDR2 SVGAGI. This CDR3 has 12 amino acids. V lost 6 bases to trimming and J lost 7 bases, with 12 bases between them. The source was CD8+ T cells sorted from blood, collected at week 0. V and J are TRBV6-5 and TRBJ1-1, with unresolved D. This receptor was identified in a human donor with alopecia areata. CDR3 bases: TGTGCCAGCAGCCAGGTGTCGGGTGAAGCTTTCTTT. Its protein is CASSQVSGEAFF.